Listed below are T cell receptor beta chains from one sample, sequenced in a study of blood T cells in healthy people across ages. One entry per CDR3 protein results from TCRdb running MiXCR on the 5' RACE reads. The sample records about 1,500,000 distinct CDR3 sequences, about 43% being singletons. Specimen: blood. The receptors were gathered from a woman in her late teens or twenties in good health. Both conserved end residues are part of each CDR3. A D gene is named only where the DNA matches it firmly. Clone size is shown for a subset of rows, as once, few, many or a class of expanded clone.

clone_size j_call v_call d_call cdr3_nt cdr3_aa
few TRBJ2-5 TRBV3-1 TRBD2 TGTGCCAGCAGCCAAGCGACTAGCGGGGAGACCCAGTACTTC CASSQATSGETQYF
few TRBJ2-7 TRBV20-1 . TGCAGTGCTAGAGCCCTTCCCCACGAGCAGTACTTC CSARALPHEQYF
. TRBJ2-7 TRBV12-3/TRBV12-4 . TGTGCCAGCAAGAGGATGGGGAACCGGTACGTGCAGTACTTC CASKRMGNRYVQYF
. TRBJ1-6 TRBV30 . TGTGCCTGGAGTGTATCCCCGGGCGCGGGTAATTCACCCCTCCACTTT CAWSVSPGAGNSPLHF
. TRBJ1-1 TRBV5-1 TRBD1 TGCGCCAGCAGCTTGGTTCAGGGGGTAAGGGGCACTGAAGCTTTCTTT CASSLVQGVRGTEAFF
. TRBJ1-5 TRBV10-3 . TGTGCCATCAGTGAGGTGGGCATCAATCAGCCCCAGCATTTT CAISEVGINQPQHF
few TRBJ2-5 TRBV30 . TGTGCCTGGAGCCCCCCGGTCGTGAAGGAGACCCAGTACTTC CAWSPPVVKETQYF
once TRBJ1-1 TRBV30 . TGTGCCGGGCGCCGCGGGGTGAACACTAAAGCTTTCTTT CAGRRGVNTKAFF
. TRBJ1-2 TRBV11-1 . TGTGCCAGCAGCTTATCTAGTATGAATGGCTACACCTTC CASSLSSMNGYTF
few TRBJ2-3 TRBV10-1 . TGCGCCAGCAGTGTCGGGACTGCCACAGATACGCAGTATTTT CASSVGTATDTQYF
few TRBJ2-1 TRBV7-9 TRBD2 TGTGCCAGCAGTTCCCCTAGCGGGAGGTTAAGCTCCTACAATGAGCAGTTCTTC CASSSPSGRLSSYNEQFF
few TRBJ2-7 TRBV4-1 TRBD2 TGCGCCAGCAGCCAAGATAACCTAGCGGAGTACTACGAGCAGTACTTC CASSQDNLAEYYEQYF
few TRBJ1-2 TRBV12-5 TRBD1 TGTGCTAGTGGCCAGCCAACCGGGACAGGGCCCATTTCGGACTATGGCTACACCTTC CASGQPTGTGPISDYGYTF
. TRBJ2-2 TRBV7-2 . TGTGCCAGCAGCCCGCGACTAACTAGCACGGCCGGGGAGCTGTTTTTT CASSPRLTSTAGELFF
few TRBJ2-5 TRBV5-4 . TGTGCCAGCAAGTCTGGGGAAGAGACCCAGTACTTC CASKSGEETQYF
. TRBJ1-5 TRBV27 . TGTGCCAGCAAGGGCGGGACGGGTCAGCCCCAGCATTTT CASKGGTGQPQHF
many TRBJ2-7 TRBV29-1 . TGCAGCGTTGAGAGCCCTCTGAAGTCCTACGAGCAGTACTTC CSVESPLKSYEQYF
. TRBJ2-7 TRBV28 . TGTGCCGGCAGTCTCCGGCACGAGCAGTACTTC CAGSLRHEQYF
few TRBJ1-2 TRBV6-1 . TGTGCCAGCAGTGAGGACAGAGTATATGGCTACACCTTC CASSEDRVYGYTF
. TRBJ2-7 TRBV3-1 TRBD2 TGTGCCAGCAGCACCCCGGGACTAGTATTCGACGAGCAGTACTTC CASSTPGLVFDEQYF
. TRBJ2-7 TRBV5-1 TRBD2 TGCGCCAGCAGCTCTGGGGGGACTAACGAGCAGTACTTC CASSSGGTNEQYF
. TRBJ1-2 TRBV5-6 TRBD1 TGTGCCAGCAGCTTGGCGAACAGGGGGCGCAGTGTCTACACCTTC CASSLANRGRSVYTF
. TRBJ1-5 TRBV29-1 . TGCAGCGTCTCCTGGAATAGCAATCAGCCCCAGCATTTT CSVSWNSNQPQHF
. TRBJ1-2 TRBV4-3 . TGCGCCAGCAGCCAAGATATTAGCGGGGCCCACACCTTC CASSQDISGAHTF
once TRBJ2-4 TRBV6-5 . TGTACCAGCCTAGCTAGCAGAAGCCACAATGAGCAGTACTTC CTSLASRSHNEQYF
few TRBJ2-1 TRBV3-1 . TGTGCCAGCAGCCAATTAATGAATGAGCAGTTCTTC CASSQLMNEQFF
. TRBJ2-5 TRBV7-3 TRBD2 TGTGCCAGCAGCTCTGGGGTAGCGGGGGGGCATGAGACCCAGTACTTC CASSSGVAGGHETQYF
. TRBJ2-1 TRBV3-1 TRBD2 TGTGCCAGCAGCCCAGGGACTAATCTTTACAATGAGCAGTTCTTC CASSPGTNLYNEQFF
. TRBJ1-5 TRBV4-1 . TGCGCCAGCAGCCAGCTAGGTTTCAGGAGTAGCAATCAGCCCCAGCATTTT CASSQLGFRSSNQPQHF
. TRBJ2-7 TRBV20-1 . TGCAGCGCCAATGACAGGATAAAGTACGAGCAGTACTTC CSANDRIKYEQYF
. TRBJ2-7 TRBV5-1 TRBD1 TGCGCCAGCAGCTTGGGGGGTAGGGGGCGACACGAGCAGTACTTC CASSLGGRGRHEQYF
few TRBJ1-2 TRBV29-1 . TGCAGCGGGGCCCAGGGGTCGGGCTACACCTTC CSGAQGSGYTF
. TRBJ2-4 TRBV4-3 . TGCGCCAGCAGCCAAGATGGAGGGGCGACTCCCAAAAACATTCAGTACTTC CASSQDGGATPKNIQYF
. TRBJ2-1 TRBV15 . TGTGCCACCAGCAGGGACTTGCCCTCCAATGAGCAGTTCTTC CATSRDLPSNEQFF
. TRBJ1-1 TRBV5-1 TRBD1 TGCGCCAGCAGCTTGGAACAGGGGGGTACTGAAGCTTTCTTT CASSLEQGGTEAFF
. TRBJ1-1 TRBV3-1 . TGTGCCAGCAGCCAATGGGAGGGAGGGGTGAACACTGAAGCTTTCTTT CASSQWEGGVNTEAFF
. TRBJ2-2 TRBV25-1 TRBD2 TGTGCCAGCTTAGCGGGAGGCGGGACCGGGGAGCTGTTTTTT CASLAGGGTGELFF
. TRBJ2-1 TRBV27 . TGTGCCAGCAGTCTCCGGGCTGGGGGAGACTCCTACAATGAGCAGTTCTTC CASSLRAGGDSYNEQFF
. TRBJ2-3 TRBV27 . TGTGCCAGCAGTTTGAGGGGCACGGGCACAGATACGCAGTATTTT CASSLRGTGTDTQYF
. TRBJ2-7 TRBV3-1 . TGTGCCAGCAATCGGCTTAGAAGCTCCTACGAGCAGTACTTC CASNRLRSSYEQYF
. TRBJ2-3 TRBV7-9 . TGTGCCAGCGGCTATTTTTTAGGGCCGGAGACAGATACGCAGTATTTT CASGYFLGPETDTQYF
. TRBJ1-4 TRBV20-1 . TGCAGTGCTAACGCCGAAAAACTGTTTTTT CSANAEKLFF
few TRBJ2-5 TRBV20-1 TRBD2 TGCAGTGCTAGGGGGGAGGGAGATTACAATGAGCAGTACTTC CSARGEGDYNEQYF
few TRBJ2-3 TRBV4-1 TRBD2 TGCGCCAGCAGCCAAGCTGGGAGGCTAGCGGACACAGATACGCAGTATTTT CASSQAGRLADTDTQYF
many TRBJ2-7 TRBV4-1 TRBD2 TGCGCCAGCAGGACATCCTCAGCGGGGAGCTCCTACGAGCAGTACTTC CASRTSSAGSSYEQYF
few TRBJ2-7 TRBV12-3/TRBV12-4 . TGTGCCAGCACCCTCAGGCGTGGTGCCTACAATGAGCAGTACTTC CASTLRRGAYNEQYF
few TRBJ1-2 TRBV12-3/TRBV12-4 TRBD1 TGTGCCAGCAGCCGTACAGGGGAAATCTATGGCTACACCTTC CASSRTGEIYGYTF
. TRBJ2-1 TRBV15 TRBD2 TGTGCCACCAGCAGGTCTGAAGCGGGAGGCGATGAGCAGTTCTTC CATSRSEAGGDEQFF
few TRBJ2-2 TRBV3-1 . TGTGCCAGCAGTCCGGGGGTGCTAACCGGGGAGCTGTTTTTT CASSPGVLTGELFF
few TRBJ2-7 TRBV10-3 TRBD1 TGTGCCAATGGACAGGGTACCTACGAGCAGTACTTC CANGQGTYEQYF
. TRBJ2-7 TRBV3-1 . TGTGCCAGCAGTCTTGCCCAGGGATACCACTACGAGCAGTACTTC CASSLAQGYHYEQYF
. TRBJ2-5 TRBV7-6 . TGTGCCAGCAGCTTACTGACAGACAGAGAGACCCAGTACTTC CASSLLTDRETQYF
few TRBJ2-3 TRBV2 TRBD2 TGTGCCAGCAGTGAAATATCGGTCGGGCTAGCGGGGAAAGATACGCAGTATTTT CASSEISVGLAGKDTQYF
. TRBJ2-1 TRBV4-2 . TGTGCCAGCAGCCAAGATTACTCCCCCGGTGAGCAGTTCTTC CASSQDYSPGEQFF
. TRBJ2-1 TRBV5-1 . TGCGCCAGCAGCGCCGGGACGGGCCCCAACAATGAGCAGTTCTTC CASSAGTGPNNEQFF
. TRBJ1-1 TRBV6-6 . TGTGCCAGCAGAACCGAAGGGGCTGAAGCTTTCTTT CASRTEGAEAFF
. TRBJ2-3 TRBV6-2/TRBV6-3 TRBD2 TGTGCCAGCAGACTATCTAGCGGGCAGACCACGCAGTATTTT CASRLSSGQTTQYF
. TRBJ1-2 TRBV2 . TGTGCCAGGGATCTGGGACGGCATGCCTCGGGCTACACCTTC CARDLGRHASGYTF
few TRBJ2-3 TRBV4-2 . TGTGCCAGCAGAGGAGGGGGGGCTGCAGATACGCAGTATTTT CASRGGGAADTQYF
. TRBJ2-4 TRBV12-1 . TGTGCCAGCAGCGCAAAAGTCCGGGCCAAAAACATTCAGTACTTC CASSAKVRAKNIQYF